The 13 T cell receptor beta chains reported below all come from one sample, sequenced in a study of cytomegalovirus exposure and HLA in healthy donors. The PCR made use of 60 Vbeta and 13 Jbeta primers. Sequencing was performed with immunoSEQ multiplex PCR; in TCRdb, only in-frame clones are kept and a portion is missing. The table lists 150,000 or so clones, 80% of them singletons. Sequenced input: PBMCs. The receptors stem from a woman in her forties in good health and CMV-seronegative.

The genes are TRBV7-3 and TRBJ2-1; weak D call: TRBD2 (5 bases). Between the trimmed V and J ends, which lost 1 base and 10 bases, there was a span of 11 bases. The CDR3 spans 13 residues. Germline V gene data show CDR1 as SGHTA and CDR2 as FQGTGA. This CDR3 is CASSLISSSEQFF. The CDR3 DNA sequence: TGTGCCAGCAGCTTAATATCTAGCAGCGAGCAGTTCTTC.

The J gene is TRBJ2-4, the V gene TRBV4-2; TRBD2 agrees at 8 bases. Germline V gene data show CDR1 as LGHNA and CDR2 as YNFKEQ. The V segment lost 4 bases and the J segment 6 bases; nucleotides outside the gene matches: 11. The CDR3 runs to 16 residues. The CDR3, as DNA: TGTGCCAGCAGCCCCCCCCTAGCGGGCAGGGGAAACATTCAGTACTTC. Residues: CASSPPLAGRGNIQYF.

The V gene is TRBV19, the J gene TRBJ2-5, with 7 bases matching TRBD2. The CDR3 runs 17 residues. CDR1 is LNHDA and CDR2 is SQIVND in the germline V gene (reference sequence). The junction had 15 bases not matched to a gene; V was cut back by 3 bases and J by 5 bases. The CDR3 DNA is TGTGCCAGTAGTATGGGATGGGGGGGAGGCTTCCTGGAGACCCAGTACTTC. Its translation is CASSMGWGGGFLETQYF.

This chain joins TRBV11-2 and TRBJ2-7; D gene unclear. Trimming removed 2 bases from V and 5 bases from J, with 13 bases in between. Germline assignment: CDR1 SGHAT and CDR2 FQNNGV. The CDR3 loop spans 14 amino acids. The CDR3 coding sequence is TGTGCCAGCAGCTTAATACCAGCGTCCCACGAGCAGTACTTC. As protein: CASSLIPASHEQYF. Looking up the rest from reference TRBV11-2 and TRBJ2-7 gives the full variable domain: EAGVAQSPRYKIIEKRQSVAFWCNPISGHATLYWYQQILGQGPKLLIQFQNNGVVDDSQLPKDRFSAERLKGVDSTLKIQPAKLEDSAVYLCASSLIPASHEQYFGPGTRLTVT.

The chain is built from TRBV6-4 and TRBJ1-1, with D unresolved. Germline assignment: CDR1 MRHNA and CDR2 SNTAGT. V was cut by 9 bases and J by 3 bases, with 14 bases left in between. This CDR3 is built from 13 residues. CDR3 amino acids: CASAPQPDTEAFF. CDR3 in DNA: TGTGCCAGTGCCCCCCAACCAGACACTGAAGCTTTCTTT.

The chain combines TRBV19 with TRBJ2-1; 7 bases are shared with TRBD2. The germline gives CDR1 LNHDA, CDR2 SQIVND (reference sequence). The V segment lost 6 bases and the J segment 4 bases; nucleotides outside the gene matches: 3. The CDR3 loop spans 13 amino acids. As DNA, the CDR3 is TGTGCCAGTAGCGCGGGGGTATACAATGAGCAGTTCTTC. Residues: CASSAGVYNEQFF.

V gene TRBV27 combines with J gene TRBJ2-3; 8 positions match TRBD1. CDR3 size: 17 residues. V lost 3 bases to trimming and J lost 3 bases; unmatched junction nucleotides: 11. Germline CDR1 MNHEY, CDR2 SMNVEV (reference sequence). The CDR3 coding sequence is TGTGCCAGCAGTTTCCGCCGCGACAGGGGCAGGACAGATACGCAGTATTTT. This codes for CASSFRRDRGRTDTQYF.

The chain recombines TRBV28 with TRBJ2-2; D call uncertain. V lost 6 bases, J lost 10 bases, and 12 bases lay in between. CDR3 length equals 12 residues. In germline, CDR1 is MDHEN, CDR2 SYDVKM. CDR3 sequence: CASSPLLPELFF. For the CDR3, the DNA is TGTGCCAGCAGCCCATTACTCCCGGAGCTGTTTTTT. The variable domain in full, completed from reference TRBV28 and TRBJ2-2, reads DVKVTQSSRYLVKRTGEKVFLECVQDMDHENMFWYRQDPGLGLRLIYFSYDVKMKEKGDIPEGYSVSREKKERFSLILESASTNQTSMYLCASSPLLPELFFGEGSRLTVL.

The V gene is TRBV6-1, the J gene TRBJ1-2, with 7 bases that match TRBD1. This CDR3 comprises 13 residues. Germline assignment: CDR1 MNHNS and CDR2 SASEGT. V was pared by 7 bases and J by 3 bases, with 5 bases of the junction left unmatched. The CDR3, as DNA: TGTGCCAGCATAACAGGGGTCGACTATGGCTACACCTTC. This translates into CASITGVDYGYTF.

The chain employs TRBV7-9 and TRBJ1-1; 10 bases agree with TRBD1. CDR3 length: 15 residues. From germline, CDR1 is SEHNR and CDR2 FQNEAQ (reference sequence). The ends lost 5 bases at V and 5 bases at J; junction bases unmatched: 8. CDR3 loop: CASSTWDRGVTEAFF. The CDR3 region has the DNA TGTGCCAGCAGCACTTGGGACAGGGGAGTAACTGAAGCTTTCTTT.

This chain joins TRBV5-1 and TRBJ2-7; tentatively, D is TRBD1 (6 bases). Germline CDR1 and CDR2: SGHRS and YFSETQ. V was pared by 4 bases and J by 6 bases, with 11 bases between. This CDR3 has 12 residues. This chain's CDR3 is CASSGQMGEQYF. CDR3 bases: TGCGCCAGCAGCGGACAGATGGGCGAGCAGTACTTC.

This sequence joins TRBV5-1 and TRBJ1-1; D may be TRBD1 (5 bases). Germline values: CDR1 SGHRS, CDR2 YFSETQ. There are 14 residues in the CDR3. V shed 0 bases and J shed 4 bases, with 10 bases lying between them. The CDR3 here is CASSLEGIGTEAFF. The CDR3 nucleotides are TGCGCCAGCAGCTTGGAGGGGATCGGCACTGAAGCTTTCTTT. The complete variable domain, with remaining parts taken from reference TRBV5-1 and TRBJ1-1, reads KAGVTQTPRYLIKTRGQQVTLSCSPISGHRSVSWYQQTPGQGLQFLFEYFSETQRNKGNFPGRFSGRQFSNSRSEMNVSTLELGDSALYLCASSLEGIGTEAFFGQGTRLTVV.

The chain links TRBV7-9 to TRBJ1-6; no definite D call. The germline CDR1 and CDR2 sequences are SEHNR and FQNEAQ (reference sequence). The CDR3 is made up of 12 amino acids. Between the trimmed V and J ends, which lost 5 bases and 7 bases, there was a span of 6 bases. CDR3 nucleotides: TGTGCCAGCAGCCGAGGCAATTCACCCCTCCACTTT. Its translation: CASSRGNSPLHF.